This is a list of T cell receptor beta chains from one sample in a study of T cell responses to AZD1222 COVID-19 vaccine. Libraries were prepared by immunoSEQ multiplex PCR; TCRdb keeps only in-frame clonotypes and omits some of them. Altogether under 200,000 clones are present, 87% being singletons, with the ten largest covering about 3%. Here the sequenced sample was peripheral blood, taken on day 0 of MenACWY control vaccination. These receptors came from an adult in good health. CDR3s include the opening cysteine and the closing phenylalanine or tryptophan. The D gene is left open where the match is weak. Not all rows give a size; the values are once, few, many and, for expanded clones, a class.

j_call: TRBJ2-7
v_call: TRBV28
clone_size: once
d_call: TRBD2
cdr3_nt: TGTGCCAGCAGTCCAGGGACTAGCGGTTCCTACGAGCAGTACTTC
cdr3_aa: CASSPGTSGSYEQYF

j_call: TRBJ1-2
v_call: TRBV27
clone_size: NA
d_call: TRBD1
cdr3_nt: TGTGCCAGCAGTCCAGTCGACAGGGGGCGCGGCTATGGCTACACCTTC
cdr3_aa: CASSPVDRGRGYGYTF

j_call: TRBJ2-7
v_call: TRBV20-1
clone_size: NA
d_call: TRBD2
cdr3_nt: TGCAGTGCTAGTACGGGGACTAGCGGGAGCTACGAGCAGTACTTC
cdr3_aa: CSASTGTSGSYEQYF

j_call: TRBJ2-1
v_call: TRBV7-9
clone_size: NA
d_call: TRBD2
cdr3_nt: TGTGCCAGCAGCCTCCCGGCTAGCGGGATATGGTCCTACAATGAGCAGTTCTTC
cdr3_aa: CASSLPASGIWSYNEQFF

j_call: TRBJ2-3
v_call: TRBV29-1
clone_size: once
d_call: NA
cdr3_nt: TGCAGCGTTGACCCCGGGTCGATAGATACGCAGTATTTT
cdr3_aa: CSVDPGSIDTQYF

j_call: TRBJ2-5
v_call: TRBV12-3/TRBV12-4
clone_size: NA
d_call: NA
cdr3_nt: TGTGCCAGCAGTTTGGTTCAAGAGACCCAGTACTTC
cdr3_aa: CASSLVQETQYF

j_call: TRBJ1-4
v_call: TRBV19
clone_size: NA
d_call: NA
cdr3_nt: TGTGCCAGTAGTACCCATCCGGGATATGCTAATGAAAAACTGTTTTTT
cdr3_aa: CASSTHPGYANEKLFF

j_call: TRBJ1-1
v_call: TRBV5-8
clone_size: NA
d_call: NA
cdr3_nt: TGTGCCAGCAGCTTGGGCCCGGGTGCATACACTGAAGCTTTCTTT
cdr3_aa: CASSLGPGAYTEAFF

j_call: TRBJ1-2
v_call: TRBV28
clone_size: NA
d_call: NA
cdr3_nt: TGTGCCAGCAGTAGCGGGACGACGGGGGGTTGGAACTATGGCTACACCTTC
cdr3_aa: CASSSGTTGGWNYGYTF

j_call: TRBJ2-5
v_call: TRBV30
clone_size: NA
d_call: TRBD2
cdr3_nt: TGTGCCTGGAGTACTGGTCCAGCGGGGGAGACCCAGTACTTC
cdr3_aa: CAWSTGPAGETQYF

j_call: TRBJ2-3
v_call: TRBV5-1
clone_size: NA
d_call: NA
cdr3_nt: TGCGCCAGCAGCGGCGGGGACTTCACAGATACGCAGTATTTT
cdr3_aa: CASSGGDFTDTQYF

j_call: TRBJ2-5
v_call: TRBV7-8
clone_size: NA
d_call: TRBD1
cdr3_nt: TGTGCCAGCAGCCACGCGACAGGGGTTAAAGAGACCCAGTACTTC
cdr3_aa: CASSHATGVKETQYF

j_call: TRBJ2-7
v_call: TRBV7-2
clone_size: NA
d_call: NA
cdr3_nt: TGTGCCAGCAGCCAGGGAAGAGTAGGGCAGTACTTC
cdr3_aa: CASSQGRVGQYF

j_call: TRBJ2-2
v_call: TRBV5-4
clone_size: few
d_call: NA
cdr3_nt: TGTGCCAGCAGCCCCATTTCCACCGGGGAGCTGTTTTTT
cdr3_aa: CASSPISTGELFF

j_call: TRBJ1-1
v_call: TRBV5-8
clone_size: NA
d_call: TRBD1
cdr3_nt: TGTGCCAGCAGCCCCATCGGACAGGGTCGAACTGAAGCTTTCTTT
cdr3_aa: CASSPIGQGRTEAFF

j_call: TRBJ1-5
v_call: TRBV10-3
clone_size: NA
d_call: NA
cdr3_nt: TGTGCCATCAGGCAGGGAGGGGATCAGCCCCAGCATTTT
cdr3_aa: CAIRQGGDQPQHF

j_call: TRBJ1-2
v_call: TRBV18
clone_size: NA
d_call: NA
cdr3_nt: TGTGCCAGCTCACCATTGGGGGGCGAATCTGGCTACACCTTC
cdr3_aa: CASSPLGGESGYTF

j_call: TRBJ1-3
v_call: TRBV6-5
clone_size: many
d_call: NA
cdr3_nt: TGTGCCAGCACCGGGGGGGGTGCTGGAAACACCATATATTTT
cdr3_aa: CASTGGGAGNTIYF

j_call: TRBJ1-5
v_call: TRBV4-2
clone_size: NA
d_call: TRBD1
cdr3_nt: TGTGCCAGCAGCCAAACCGGGACAGGGGATCAGCCCCAGCATTTT
cdr3_aa: CASSQTGTGDQPQHF

j_call: TRBJ1-6
v_call: TRBV5-1
clone_size: once
d_call: TRBD1
cdr3_nt: TGCGCCAGCAGCTTAGGGACAGGGTATTCACCCCTCCACTTT
cdr3_aa: CASSLGTGYSPLHF

j_call: TRBJ2-1
v_call: TRBV5-1
clone_size: NA
d_call: NA
cdr3_nt: TGCGCCAGCAGCTGGGCGGAGACATACAATGAGCAGTTCTTC
cdr3_aa: CASSWAETYNEQFF

j_call: TRBJ1-5
v_call: TRBV30
clone_size: NA
d_call: NA
cdr3_nt: TGTGCCTGGAGTGCACTAGGGGGGATCAATCAGCCCCAGCATTTT
cdr3_aa: CAWSALGGINQPQHF

j_call: TRBJ1-2
v_call: TRBV6-5
clone_size: NA
d_call: NA
cdr3_nt: TGTGCCAGCAGTCTGGCCAGTAACTATGGCTACACCTTC
cdr3_aa: CASSLASNYGYTF

j_call: TRBJ2-7
v_call: TRBV29-1
clone_size: NA
d_call: NA
cdr3_nt: TGCAGCGGGTCCCCGGGGGCGGGCTACGAGCAGTACTTC
cdr3_aa: CSGSPGAGYEQYF

j_call: TRBJ2-3
v_call: TRBV6-2/TRBV6-3
clone_size: NA
d_call: NA
cdr3_nt: TGTGCCAGCAGTTACATGCGCTCGCCGGCGGACACAGATACGCAGTATTTT
cdr3_aa: CASSYMRSPADTDTQYF

j_call: TRBJ1-3
v_call: TRBV30
clone_size: NA
d_call: NA
cdr3_nt: TGTGCCTGGAGCCTATTGCCAGGGCCTGCTGGAAACACCATATATTTT
cdr3_aa: CAWSLLPGPAGNTIYF

j_call: TRBJ1-1
v_call: TRBV10-3
clone_size: NA
d_call: NA
cdr3_nt: TGTGCCATCAGTGAGGGTCAGACGAACACTGAAGCTTTCTTT
cdr3_aa: CAISEGQTNTEAFF

j_call: TRBJ2-6
v_call: TRBV5-1
clone_size: NA
d_call: NA
cdr3_nt: TGCGCCAGCAGCTTGGAAGGTCACCCAGGAACGTCTGGGGCCAACGTCCTGACTTTC
cdr3_aa: CASSLEGHPGTSGANVLTF

j_call: TRBJ2-1
v_call: TRBV6-5
clone_size: NA
d_call: TRBD1
cdr3_nt: TGTGCCAGCGGGAGGACAGGGGGCTCGTTCTTC
cdr3_aa: CASGRTGGSFF

j_call: TRBJ2-1
v_call: TRBV18
clone_size: once
d_call: NA
cdr3_nt: TGTGCCAGCTCACCCTACCGGTACAATGAGCAGTTCTTC
cdr3_aa: CASSPYRYNEQFF

j_call: TRBJ2-2
v_call: TRBV2
clone_size: NA
d_call: NA
cdr3_nt: TGTGCCAGCAGTGATTTAATACAGGATAACACCGGGGAGCTGTTTTTT
cdr3_aa: CASSDLIQDNTGELFF

j_call: TRBJ1-2
v_call: TRBV6-6
clone_size: NA
d_call: NA
cdr3_nt: TGTGCCAGCAGTTACAATGTCCAGCGCAAGCCCTATGGCTACACCTTC
cdr3_aa: CASSYNVQRKPYGYTF

j_call: TRBJ1-5
v_call: TRBV5-1
clone_size: few
d_call: NA
cdr3_nt: TGCGCCAGCAGCTTGGCCGAAAATCAGCCCCAGCATTTT
cdr3_aa: CASSLAENQPQHF

j_call: TRBJ2-5
v_call: TRBV2
clone_size: NA
d_call: NA
cdr3_nt: TGTGCCAGCAGTGCATACTTAGAAGAGACCCAGTACTTC
cdr3_aa: CASSAYLEETQYF

j_call: TRBJ1-4
v_call: TRBV20-1
clone_size: NA
d_call: NA
cdr3_nt: TGCAGTGCTAGTGAGCAGGGTAATGGCGAAAAACTGTTTTTT
cdr3_aa: CSASEQGNGEKLFF

j_call: TRBJ1-1
v_call: TRBV5-5
clone_size: NA
d_call: TRBD1
cdr3_nt: TGTGCCAGCAGCCTGAAAGGGGACAGCGTAAAAGCTTTCTTT
cdr3_aa: CASSLKGDSVKAFF

j_call: TRBJ1-1
v_call: TRBV5-1
clone_size: NA
d_call: NA
cdr3_nt: TGCGCCAGCAGCTCCGACAGATTAGGGCCTGAAGCTTTCTTT
cdr3_aa: CASSSDRLGPEAFF

j_call: TRBJ1-1
v_call: TRBV7-8
clone_size: NA
d_call: NA
cdr3_nt: TGTGCCAGCAGCTGGGCCCCGGAGACTGAAGCTTTCTTT
cdr3_aa: CASSWAPETEAFF

j_call: TRBJ1-3
v_call: TRBV7-8
clone_size: NA
d_call: NA
cdr3_nt: TGTGCCAGCAGCCGGACGTCTGGAAACACCATATATTTT
cdr3_aa: CASSRTSGNTIYF

j_call: TRBJ2-5
v_call: TRBV6-2/TRBV6-3
clone_size: NA
d_call: TRBD2
cdr3_nt: TGTGCCAGCAGTCTCGGACTAGGTCGAGAGACCCAGTACTTC
cdr3_aa: CASSLGLGRETQYF

j_call: TRBJ2-1
v_call: TRBV5-8
clone_size: NA
d_call: NA
cdr3_nt: TGTGCCAGCAGCTTGGTCGGTTATGAGCAGTTCTTC
cdr3_aa: CASSLVGYEQFF

j_call: TRBJ2-7
v_call: TRBV30
clone_size: NA
d_call: NA
cdr3_nt: TGTGCCTGGAGTGTACAATACGAGCAGTACTTC
cdr3_aa: CAWSVQYEQYF

j_call: TRBJ1-6
v_call: TRBV9
clone_size: NA
d_call: TRBD1
cdr3_nt: TGTGCCAGCAGCGTCGGCAGGGGGGATTCACCCCTCCACTTT
cdr3_aa: CASSVGRGDSPLHF

j_call: TRBJ2-2
v_call: TRBV27
clone_size: NA
d_call: TRBD2
cdr3_nt: TGTGCCAGCAGCCAAAGCGGGGGGGCGGCCGGGGAGCTGTTTTTT
cdr3_aa: CASSQSGGAAGELFF

j_call: TRBJ1-3
v_call: TRBV9
clone_size: NA
d_call: NA
cdr3_nt: TGTGCCAGCAGCGCAGACAGTTACTCTGGAAACACCATATATTTT
cdr3_aa: CASSADSYSGNTIYF

j_call: TRBJ1-2
v_call: TRBV6-5
clone_size: NA
d_call: TRBD1
cdr3_nt: TGTGCCAGCAGTTCCCCGGGACAGGGTATCTGGGGCTACACCTTC
cdr3_aa: CASSSPGQGIWGYTF